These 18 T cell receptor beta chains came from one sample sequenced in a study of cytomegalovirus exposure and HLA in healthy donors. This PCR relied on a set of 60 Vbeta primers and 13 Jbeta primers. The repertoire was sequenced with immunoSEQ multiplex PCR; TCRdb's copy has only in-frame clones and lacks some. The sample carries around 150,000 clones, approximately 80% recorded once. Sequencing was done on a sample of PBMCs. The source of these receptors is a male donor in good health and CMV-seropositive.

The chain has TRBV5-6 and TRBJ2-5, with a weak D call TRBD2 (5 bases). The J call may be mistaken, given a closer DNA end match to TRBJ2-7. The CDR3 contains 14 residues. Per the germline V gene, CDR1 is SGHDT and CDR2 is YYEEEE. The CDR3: CASSLVGEAYEQYF. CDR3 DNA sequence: TGTGCCAGCAGCTTGGTGGGAGAGGCCTACGAGCAGTACTTC.

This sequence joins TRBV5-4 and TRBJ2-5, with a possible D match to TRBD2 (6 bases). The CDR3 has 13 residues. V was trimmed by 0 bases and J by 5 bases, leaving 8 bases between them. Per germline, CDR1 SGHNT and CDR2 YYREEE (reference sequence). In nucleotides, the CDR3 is TGTGCCAGCAGCTTGGCGGGAGCGGAGACCCAGTACTTC. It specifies CASSLAGAETQYF.

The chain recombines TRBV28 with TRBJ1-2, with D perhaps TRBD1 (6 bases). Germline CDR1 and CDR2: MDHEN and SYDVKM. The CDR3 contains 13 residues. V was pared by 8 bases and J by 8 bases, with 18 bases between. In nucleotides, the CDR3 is TGTGCCAGCTGTATTACAGGGCAAGCGGGCTACACCTTC. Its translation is CASCITGQAGYTF.

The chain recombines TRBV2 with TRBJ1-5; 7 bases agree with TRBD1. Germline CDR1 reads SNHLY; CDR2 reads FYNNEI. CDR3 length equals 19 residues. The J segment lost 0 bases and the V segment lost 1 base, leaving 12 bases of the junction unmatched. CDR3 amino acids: CASSEGTQGMRNSNQPQHF. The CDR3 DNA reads TGTGCCAGCAGTGAAGGTACACAGGGGATGCGTAATAGCAATCAGCCCCAGCATTTT.

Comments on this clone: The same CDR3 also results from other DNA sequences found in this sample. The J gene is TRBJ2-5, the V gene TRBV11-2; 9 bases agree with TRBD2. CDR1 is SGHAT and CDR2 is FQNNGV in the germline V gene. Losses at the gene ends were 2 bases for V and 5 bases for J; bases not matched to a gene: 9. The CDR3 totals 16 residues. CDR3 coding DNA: TGTGCCAGCAGCTTACTAAGCGGGACTAGCAGGGAGACCCAGTACTTC. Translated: CASSLLSGTSRETQYF.

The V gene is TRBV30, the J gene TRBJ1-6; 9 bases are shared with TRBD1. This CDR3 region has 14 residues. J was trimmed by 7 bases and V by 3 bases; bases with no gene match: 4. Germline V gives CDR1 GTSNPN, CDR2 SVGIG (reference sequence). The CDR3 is CAWSQTGGNSPLHF. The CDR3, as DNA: TGTGCCTGGAGCCAGACAGGGGGAAATTCACCCCTCCACTTT. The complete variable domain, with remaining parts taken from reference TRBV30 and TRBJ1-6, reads SQTIHQWPATLVQPVGSPLSLECTVEGTSNPNLYWYRQAAGRGLQLLFYSVGIGQISSEVPQNLSASRPQDRQFILSSKKLLLSDSGFYLCAWSQTGGNSPLHFGNGTRLTVT.

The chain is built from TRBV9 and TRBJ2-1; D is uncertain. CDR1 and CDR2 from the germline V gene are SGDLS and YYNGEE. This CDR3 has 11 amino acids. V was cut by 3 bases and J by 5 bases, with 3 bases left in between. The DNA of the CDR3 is TGTGCCAGCAGCGCCGACAATGAGCAGTTCTTC. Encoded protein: CASSADNEQFF.

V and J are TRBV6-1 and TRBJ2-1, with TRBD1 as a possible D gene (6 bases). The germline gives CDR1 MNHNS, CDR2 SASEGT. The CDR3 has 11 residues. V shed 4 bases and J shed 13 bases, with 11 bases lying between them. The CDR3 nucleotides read TGTGCCAGCAGTGTTGACAGGCTTCAGTTCTTC. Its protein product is CASSVDRLQFF.

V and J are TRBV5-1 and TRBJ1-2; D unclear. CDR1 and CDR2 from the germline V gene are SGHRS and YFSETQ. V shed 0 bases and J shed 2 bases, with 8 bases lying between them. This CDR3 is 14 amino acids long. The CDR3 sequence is CASSLGRENYGYTF. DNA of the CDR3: TGCGCCAGCAGCTTGGGTCGGGAAAACTATGGCTACACCTTC. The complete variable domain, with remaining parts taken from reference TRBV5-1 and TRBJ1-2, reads KAGVTQTPRYLIKTRGQQVTLSCSPISGHRSVSWYQQTPGQGLQFLFEYFSETQRNKGNFPGRFSGRQFSNSRSEMNVSTLELGDSALYLCASSLGRENYGYTFGSGTRLTVV.

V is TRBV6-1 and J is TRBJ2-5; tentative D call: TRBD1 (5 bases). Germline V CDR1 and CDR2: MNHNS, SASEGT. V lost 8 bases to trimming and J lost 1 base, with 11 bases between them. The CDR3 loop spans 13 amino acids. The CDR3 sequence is CASALGLQETQYF. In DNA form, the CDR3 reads TGTGCCAGCGCCCTGGGGCTCCAAGAGACCCAGTACTTC.

CDR3 nucleotide sequence: TGTGCCAGTACCTCCATGGACAGAAACGAGCAGTACTTC. Its translation is CASTSMDRNEQYF. The V call is TRBV19, the J call TRBJ2-7, with D possibly TRBD1 on 6 matching bases. V was clipped by 7 bases and J by 5 bases, with 15 bases between them. The CDR3 runs to 13 residues. The germline V gene encodes CDR1 LNHDA and CDR2 SQIVND (reference sequence).

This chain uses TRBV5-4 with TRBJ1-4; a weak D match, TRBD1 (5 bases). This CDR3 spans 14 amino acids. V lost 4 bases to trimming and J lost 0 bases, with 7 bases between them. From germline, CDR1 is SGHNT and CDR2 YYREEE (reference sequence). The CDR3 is CASSPTATNEKLFF. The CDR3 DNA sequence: TGTGCCAGCAGCCCGACAGCAACTAATGAAAAACTGTTTTTT.

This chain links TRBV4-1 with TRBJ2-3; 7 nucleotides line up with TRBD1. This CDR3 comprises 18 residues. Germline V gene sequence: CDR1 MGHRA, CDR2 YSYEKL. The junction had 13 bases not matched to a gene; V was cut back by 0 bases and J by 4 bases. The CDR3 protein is CASSQDNPAGGSADTQYF. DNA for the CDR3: TGCGCCAGCAGCCAAGATAACCCTGCAGGGGGTTCGGCAGATACGCAGTATTTT.

The CDR3 sequence is CASSDRASDEQYF. CDR3 DNA: TGTGCCAGCTCAGACAGGGCATCCGACGAGCAGTACTTC. This chain connects TRBV18 to TRBJ2-7; 7 bases fit TRBD1. The V gene end was trimmed by 5 bases and the J gene end by 5 bases; junction bases not matched to a gene: 6. The CDR3 has 13 amino acids. The germline V gene has CDR1 KGHSH and CDR2 LQKENI.

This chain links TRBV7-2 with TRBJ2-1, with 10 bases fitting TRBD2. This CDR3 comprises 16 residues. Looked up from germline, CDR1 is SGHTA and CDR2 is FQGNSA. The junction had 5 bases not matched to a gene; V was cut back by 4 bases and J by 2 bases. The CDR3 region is CASSSLAGGAYNEQFF. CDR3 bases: TGTGCCAGCAGCTCCTTAGCGGGGGGCGCCTACAATGAGCAGTTCTTC.

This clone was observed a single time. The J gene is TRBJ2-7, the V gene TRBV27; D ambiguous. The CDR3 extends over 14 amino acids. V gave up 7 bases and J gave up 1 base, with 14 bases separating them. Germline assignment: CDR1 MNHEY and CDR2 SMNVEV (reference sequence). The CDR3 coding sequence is TGTGCCAGCAAACCGAACACCGGGTCCTACGAGCAGTACTTC. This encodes CASKPNTGSYEQYF.

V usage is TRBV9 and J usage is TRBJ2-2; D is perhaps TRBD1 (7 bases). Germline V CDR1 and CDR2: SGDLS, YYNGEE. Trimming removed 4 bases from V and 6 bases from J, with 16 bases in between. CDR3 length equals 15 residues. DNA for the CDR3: TGTGCCAGCAGCCCGAGGGGGCGGGAAGCCGGGGAGCTGTTTTTT. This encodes CASSPRGREAGELFF.

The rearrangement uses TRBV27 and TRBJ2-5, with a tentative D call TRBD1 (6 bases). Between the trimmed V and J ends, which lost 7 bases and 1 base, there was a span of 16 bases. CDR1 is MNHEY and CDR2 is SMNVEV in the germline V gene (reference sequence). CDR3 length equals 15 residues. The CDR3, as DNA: TGTGCCAGCACGACCCTCGACAGGAGCCAAGAGACCCAGTACTTC. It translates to CASTTLDRSQETQYF.